This T cell receptor (beta chain) was obtained from a study of early T cells in non-severe SARS-CoV-2 infection. The library protocol tagged individual cDNA molecules with unique molecular identifiers. TCRdb fed the 5' RACE reads into MiXCR, producing one record per CDR3 protein. The sample yields some 40,000 distinct CDR3 sequences, around 5% seen once. This clonotype was seen a handful of times. Germline V gives CDR1 SNHLY, CDR2 FYNNEI. Deletions cut 6 bases from V and 3 bases from J, with 12 bases between. This CDR3 region has 13 residues. Sequencing input: whole blood. This receptor was obtained from an adult who was a healthcare worker with PCR-confirmed SARS-CoV-2 infection or an uninfected control (not recorded which). V and J are TRBV2 and TRBJ2-7; possible D gene TRBD1, 6 bases. CDR3 loop: CASSLDRYYEQYF. The CDR3 DNA follows: TGTGCCAGCAGCCTTGACAGGTACTACGAGCAGTACTTC.